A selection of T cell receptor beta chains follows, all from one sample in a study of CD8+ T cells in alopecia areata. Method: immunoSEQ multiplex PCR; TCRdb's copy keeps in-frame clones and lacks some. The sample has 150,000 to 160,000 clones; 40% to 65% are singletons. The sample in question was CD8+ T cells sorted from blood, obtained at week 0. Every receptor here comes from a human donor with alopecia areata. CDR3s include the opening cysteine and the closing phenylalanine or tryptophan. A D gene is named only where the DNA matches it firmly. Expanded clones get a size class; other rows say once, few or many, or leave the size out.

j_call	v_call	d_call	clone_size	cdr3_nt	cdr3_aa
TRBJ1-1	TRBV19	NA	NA	TGTGCCAGTAGTGGGGGTGAAGCTTTCTTT	CASSGGEAFF
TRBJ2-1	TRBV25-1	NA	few	TGTGCCAGCAGTGACTCCTATGAGCAGTTCTTC	CASSDSYEQFF
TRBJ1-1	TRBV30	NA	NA	TGTGCCTGGAGTGTTGTACGGAACACTGAAGCTTTCTTT	CAWSVVRNTEAFF
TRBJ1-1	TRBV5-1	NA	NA	TGCGCCAGCGGCCAGGGGAACACTGAAGCTTTCTTT	CASGQGNTEAFF
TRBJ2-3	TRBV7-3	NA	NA	TGTGCCAGCAGCTTAGTACCCACAGATACGCAGTATTTT	CASSLVPTDTQYF
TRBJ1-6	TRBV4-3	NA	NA	TGCGCCAGCAGCCAAGATGGGACGGGAAATTCACCCCTCCACTTT	CASSQDGTGNSPLHF
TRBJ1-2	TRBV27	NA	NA	TGTGCCAGCAGTTTAAGCTCCGAGGGCACTAACTATGGCTACACCTTC	CASSLSSEGTNYGYTF
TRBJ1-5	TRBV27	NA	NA	TGTGCCAGCAGTTTACAGGGTTACAATCAGCCCCAGCATTTT	CASSLQGYNQPQHF
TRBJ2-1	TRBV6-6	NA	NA	TGTGCCAGCAGTTACGCCGGGGGGCATGTCAATGAGCAGTTCTTC	CASSYAGGHVNEQFF
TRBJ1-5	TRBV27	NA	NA	TGTGCCAGCAGTTCCCTGGATCAGCCCCAGCATTTT	CASSSLDQPQHF
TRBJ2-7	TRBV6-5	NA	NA	TGTGCCAGCAGTTACGGCCCTCATGGGGAGTACGAGCAGTACTTC	CASSYGPHGEYEQYF